This TCR beta chain was profiled in a study of OX40 agonist ivuxolimab in advanced cancers. Looking at the study overall: Patient treatment consisted of intravenous ivuxolimab administration every 2 weeks at 0.01 to 10 mg/kg. Each dose-escalation patient presented with hepatocellular carcinoma, melanoma, renal cell or head and neck cancer. General study results and limits: On average, CD8+ T cells showed a greater number of expanded clones than CD4+.

Assay: immunoSEQ multiplex PCR; the TCRdb copy retains only in-frame clones and omits some. The sample contains over 75,000 clones, roughly 87% of which appear only once. V lost 2 bases and J 5 bases, leaving 6 bases between the germline ends. The CDR3 is made up of 12 amino acids. Germline V gene lookup returns CDR1 MNHNY and CDR2 SVGAGI (reference sequence). As regards this clone: Its specificity is not known.

Prior autoimmune disease or systemic immunosuppression barred patients. The source was CD4+ or CD8+ T cells sorted from blood, collected in a trial of the OX40 agonist ivuxolimab. The sequence was collected from an adult with an advanced solid tumor such as melanoma, head and neck, liver or kidney cancer. The chain couples TRBV6-6 to TRBJ1-1; D not certain. The CDR3 region has the DNA TGTGCCAGCAGTTACGCGGAAACTGAAGCTTTCTTT. It encodes CASSYAETEAFF.